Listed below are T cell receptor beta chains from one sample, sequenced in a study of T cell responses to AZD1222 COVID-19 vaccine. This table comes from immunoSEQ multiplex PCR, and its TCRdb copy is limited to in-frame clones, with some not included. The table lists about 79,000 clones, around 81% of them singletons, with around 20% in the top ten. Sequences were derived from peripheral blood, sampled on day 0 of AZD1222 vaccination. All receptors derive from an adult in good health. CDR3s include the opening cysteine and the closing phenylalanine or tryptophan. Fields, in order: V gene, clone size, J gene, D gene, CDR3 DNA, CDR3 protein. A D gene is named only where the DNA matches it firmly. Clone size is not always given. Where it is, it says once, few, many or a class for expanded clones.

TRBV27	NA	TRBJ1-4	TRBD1	TGTGCCAGCAGAGGGACAGGGGGTGTGGAAAAACTGTTTTTT	CASRGTGGVEKLFF
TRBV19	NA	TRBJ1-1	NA	TGTGCCAGTAGTATGCAATCAGTGAACACTGAAGCTTTCTTT	CASSMQSVNTEAFF
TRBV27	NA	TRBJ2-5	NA	TGTGCCAGCAGTCCCGGTTTCGGCCTGTGGGAGACCCAGTACTTC	CASSPGFGLWETQYF
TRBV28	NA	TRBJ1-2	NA	TGTGCCAGCAGTTTATGGGGAGGCTATGGCTACACCTTC	CASSLWGGYGYTF
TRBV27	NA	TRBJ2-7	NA	TGTGCCAGCAGTTTAGGGCCGTCCTACGAGCAGTACTTC	CASSLGPSYEQYF
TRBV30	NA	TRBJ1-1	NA	TGTGCCTGGACCCATCCCAGGGGCGCAGCTTTCTTT	CAWTHPRGAAFF
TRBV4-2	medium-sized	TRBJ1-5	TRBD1	TGTGCCAGCAGCCAAGACCAGGGGGTCGGGGAGCCCCAGCATTTT	CASSQDQGVGEPQHF
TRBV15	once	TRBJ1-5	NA	TGTGCCACCAGCAGAGATCCGGGTCAGCCCCAGCATTTT	CATSRDPGQPQHF
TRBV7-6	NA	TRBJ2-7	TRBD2	TGTGCCAGCAGCCCGAGGCCCGGGACTAGCGGCCTGTACGAGCAGTACTTC	CASSPRPGTSGLYEQYF
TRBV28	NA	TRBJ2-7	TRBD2	TGTGCCAGCAGTTTCCTGAGCGGGGGGAGCTCCTACGAGCAGTACTTC	CASSFLSGGSSYEQYF
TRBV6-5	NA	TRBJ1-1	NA	TGTGCCGTACAGCTCCCCGGGATCATGAACACTGAAGCTTTCTTT	CAVQLPGIMNTEAFF
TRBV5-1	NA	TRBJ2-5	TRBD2	TGCGCCAGCAGCCAGGCCAGCGGGGTGGCGGAGACCCAGTACTTC	CASSQASGVAETQYF
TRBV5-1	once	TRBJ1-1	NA	TGCGCCAGCAGCTTGGAGCAACTCGGGACTGAAGCTTTCTTT	CASSLEQLGTEAFF
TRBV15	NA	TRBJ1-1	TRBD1	TGTGCCACCAGCGGCCGGGACAGGGCTATGAACACTGAAGCTTTCTTT	CATSGRDRAMNTEAFF
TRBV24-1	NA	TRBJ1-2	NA	TGTGCCACCAGTGAAGAAGGGCATGGCTACACCTTC	CATSEEGHGYTF
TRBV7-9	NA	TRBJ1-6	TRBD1	TGTGCCAGCAGCTCCGAACAGGGGGTTAATTCACCCCTCCACTTT	CASSSEQGVNSPLHF
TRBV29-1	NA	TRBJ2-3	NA	TGCAGCGTTGTCGGGGCGGGCGGCACAGATACGCAGTATTTT	CSVVGAGGTDTQYF
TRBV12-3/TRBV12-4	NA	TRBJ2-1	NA	TGTGCCAGCAGATGGACCCTCAATGAGCAGTTCTTC	CASRWTLNEQFF
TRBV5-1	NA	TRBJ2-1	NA	TGCGCCAGCATGGGAATCCATGAGCAGTTCTTC	CASMGIHEQFF
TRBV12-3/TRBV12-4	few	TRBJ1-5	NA	TGTGCCAGCGGTCAACGGACCTGGCCCCAGCATTTT	CASGQRTWPQHF
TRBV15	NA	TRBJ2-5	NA	TGTGCCACCAGCAGGGAACCAACGGCAGGGTTAATGACCCAGTACTTC	CATSREPTAGLMTQYF
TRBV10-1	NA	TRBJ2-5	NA	TGCGCCAGCAGTGAGTCTCCAGGGTTTGGGATGGAGACCCAGTACTTC	CASSESPGFGMETQYF
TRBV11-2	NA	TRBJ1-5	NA	TGTGCCAGCAGCCTCCAGGGAAGCAATCAGCCCCAGCATTTT	CASSLQGSNQPQHF
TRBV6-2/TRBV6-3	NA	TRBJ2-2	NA	TGTGCCAGCAGCCCACTAGGGTCGAGCACCGGGGAGCTGTTTTTT	CASSPLGSSTGELFF
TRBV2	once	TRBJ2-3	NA	TGTGCCAGCAGTCCTACAGACACAGATACGCAGTATTTT	CASSPTDTDTQYF
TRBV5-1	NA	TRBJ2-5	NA	TGCGCCAGCAGCTATCAGGGGCGGGGGCAAGAGACCCAGTACTTC	CASSYQGRGQETQYF
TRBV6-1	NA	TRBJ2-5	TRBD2	TGTGCCAGCAGTGATCCGGCGGGGGGGCGAAAGACCCAGTACTTC	CASSDPAGGRKTQYF
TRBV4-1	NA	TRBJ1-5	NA	TGCGCCAGCAGCCAAGTCGCAGATAATCAGCCCCAGCATTTT	CASSQVADNQPQHF
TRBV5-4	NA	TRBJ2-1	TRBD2	TGTGCCAGCAGCTTAAGCGGGAGGGGGCAAATCTTC	CASSLSGRGQIF
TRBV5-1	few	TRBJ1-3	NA	TGCGCCAGCGGCGAGGGAAACACCATATATTTT	CASGEGNTIYF
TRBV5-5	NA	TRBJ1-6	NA	TGTGCCAGCAGCTTGGATATGGGGGGAGGTTCACCCCTCCACTTT	CASSLDMGGGSPLHF
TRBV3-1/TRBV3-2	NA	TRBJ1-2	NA	TGTGCCAGCAGCACCCGGGGAGACTATTATGGCTACACCTTC	CASSTRGDYYGYTF
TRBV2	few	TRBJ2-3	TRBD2	TGTGCCAGCATTCCGGGACTAGCAGGTGCAGATACGCAGTATTTT	CASIPGLAGADTQYF
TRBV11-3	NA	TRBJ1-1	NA	TGTGCCAGCAGCCCCGATAACACTGAAGCTTTCTTT	CASSPDNTEAFF
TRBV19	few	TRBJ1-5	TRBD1	TGTGCCAGTAGTAGGACAGGAGGTAGTAAGCCCCAGCATTTT	CASSRTGGSKPQHF
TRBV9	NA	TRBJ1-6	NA	TGTGCCAGCAGCGTAGGGAAGAATAATTCACCCCTCCACTTT	CASSVGKNNSPLHF
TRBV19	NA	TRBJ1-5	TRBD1	TGTGCCAGTAGTAAACAGGGGGCGCGGGTCAATCAGCCCCAGCATTTT	CASSKQGARVNQPQHF
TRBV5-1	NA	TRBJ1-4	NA	TGCGCCAGCAGCCTCGGGACGGGGAATCCTAATGAAAAACTGTTTTTT	CASSLGTGNPNEKLFF
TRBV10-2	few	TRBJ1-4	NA	TGCGCCAGCAGTGCGGTTACAGGGCAAGAAAAACTGTTTTTT	CASSAVTGQEKLFF
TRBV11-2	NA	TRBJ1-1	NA	TGTGCCAGCAGCTCAGGAGGCGGACCGAACACTGAAGCTTTCTTT	CASSSGGGPNTEAFF
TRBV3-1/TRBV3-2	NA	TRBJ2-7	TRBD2	TGTGCCAGCAGCTCTAGCGGGGGGGGCGAGCAGTACTTC	CASSSSGGGEQYF
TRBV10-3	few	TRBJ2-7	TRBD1	TGTGCCATCAGTGAGTCGACAGGGACCTACGAGCAGTACTTC	CAISESTGTYEQYF
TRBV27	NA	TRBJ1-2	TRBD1	TGTGCCAGCAGACCGGGACAGGGCTACTATGGCTACACCTTC	CASRPGQGYYGYTF
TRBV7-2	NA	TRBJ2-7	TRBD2	TGTGCCAGCAGCTTAAGCGGGGTCTACGAGCAGTACTTC	CASSLSGVYEQYF
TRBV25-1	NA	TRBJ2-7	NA	TGTGCCAGCAGTGAATCCCCCCTGCACCACGAGCAGTACTTC	CASSESPLHHEQYF
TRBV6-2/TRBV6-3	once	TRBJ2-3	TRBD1	TGTGCCAGCAGTTACGAGGGCCGACAGGGTAGCACAGATACGCAGTATTTT	CASSYEGRQGSTDTQYF